This T cell receptor (beta chain) was profiled in a study of control samples from healthy donors and cancer patients. The germline gives CDR1 MNHNY, CDR2 SVGAGI (reference sequence). The CDR3 has 13 residues. Trimming cost V 6 bases and J 3 bases, with 10 bases left between them. Assay: immunoSEQ multiplex PCR; the TCRdb copy retains only in-frame clones and omits some. The table shows about 61,000 clones, with about 90% occurring only once. Source material: PBMCs. The TCR sequence derives from a man aged 60 to 75 with colorectal cancer. The chain carries TRBV6-6 and TRBJ2-3; possibly TRBD1 for D (6 bases). The CDR3 DNA sequence: TGTGCCAGCAGCCACAGGGAAACAGATACGCAGTATTTT. Amino acid sequence: CASSHRETDTQYF.